This entry lists 17 T cell receptor beta chains sequenced from one sample in a study of OX40 agonist ivuxolimab in advanced cancers. Repertoires were generated with immunoSEQ multiplex PCR, while TCRdb's copy carries only in-frame clones and drops some. This sample carries around 83,000 clones, about 90% of them seen once, and the ten largest clones take around 4.3%. Sequencing was performed on CD4+ or CD8+ T cells sorted from blood, taken in a trial of the OX40 agonist ivuxolimab. The receptors come from an adult with an advanced solid tumor such as melanoma, head and neck, liver or kidney cancer.

The V gene is TRBV7-9, the J gene TRBJ2-1; a weak D match, TRBD1 (5 bases). CDR1 and CDR2 (germline): SEHNR, FQNEAQ (reference sequence). Trimming stripped 4 bases from V and 10 bases from J, with 14 bases between. This CDR3 comprises 13 residues. In DNA form, the CDR3 reads TGTGCCAGCAGCTCCCAAGGGGCGGCCGAGCAGTTCTTC. This sequence encodes CASSSQGAAEQFF.

The chain is built from TRBV27 and TRBJ2-2; D is ambiguous. Germline lookup yields CDR1 MNHEY and CDR2 SMNVEV (reference sequence). V shed 6 bases and J shed 0 bases, with 8 bases lying between them. The CDR3 is made up of 14 amino acids. The CDR3 reads CASSDGANTGELFF. In nucleotides, the CDR3 is TGTGCCAGCAGCGACGGAGCGAACACCGGGGAGCTGTTTTTT.

This chain connects TRBV7-9 to TRBJ2-1; no clear D. This CDR3 region has 13 residues. With 1 base removed from V and 8 bases from J, the gap between germline ends came to 9 bases. Germline CDR1 is SEHNR and CDR2 is FQNEAQ (reference sequence). DNA for the CDR3: TGTGCCAGCAGCTTAGGGGTTTGGGATGAGCAGTTCTTC. Amino acid sequence: CASSLGVWDEQFF.

CDR3 nucleotides: TGTGCCAGTAGGACAGGGGGCAGGAATGCGGATACGCAGTATTTT. Amino acid sequence: CASRTGGRNADTQYF. The chain uses TRBV19 and TRBJ2-3; 10 positions agree with TRBD1. Germline lookup yields CDR1 LNHDA and CDR2 SQIVND (reference sequence). V lost 6 bases and J lost 6; bases outside the gene matches: 9. There are 15 residues in the CDR3.

Comment on this clone: A junction end diverges from the germline sequence, so it may reflect a read error. DNA of the CDR3: TGTGCCAGCAGCCAAGATTACGGGCAGTACTTC. It encodes CASSQDYGQYF. The chain combines TRBV4-2 with TRBJ2-7; no definite D call. From germline, CDR1 is LGHNA and CDR2 YNFKEQ. The CDR3 sequence is 11 residues long.

This chain's CDR3 is CASSSGTTLGDEQFF. CDR3 nucleotide sequence: TGTGCCAGCAGCTCCGGGACCACCCTGGGGGATGAGCAGTTCTTC. This chain connects TRBV5-4 to TRBJ2-1; D is tentatively TRBD1 or TRBD2 (5 bases each). Germline V gives CDR1 SGHNT, CDR2 YYREEE (reference sequence). This CDR3 is built from 15 residues. Trimming pared 3 bases from V and 8 bases from J, leaving 18 bases between.

The V call is TRBV10-3, the J call TRBJ2-7; D perhaps matches TRBD1 (5 bases). Looked up from germline, CDR1 is ENHRY and CDR2 is SYGVKD. This CDR3 is built from 13 residues. V lost 10 bases and J 5 bases, leaving 18 bases between the germline ends. The CDR3 region has the DNA TGTGCCAGCAACCCCAGGGTCTCGGACGAGCAGTACTTC. As protein: CASNPRVSDEQYF.

This clone occurred a few times. The chain is built from TRBV5-6 and TRBJ2-3; unclear D gene. CDR3 length: 14 residues. V lost 2 bases, J lost 2 bases, and 9 bases lay in between. Germline values: CDR1 SGHDT, CDR2 YYEEEE. CDR3 protein: CASSLGLPTDTQYF. The DNA of the CDR3 is TGTGCCAGCAGCTTAGGTCTCCCCACAGATACGCAGTATTTT.

This chain joins TRBV19 and TRBJ1-4, with TRBD1 matching over 11 bases. The CDR3 contains 13 residues. The trim removed 6 bases at V and 7 bases at J, leaving 1 base unmatched. The germline CDR1 and CDR2 sequences are LNHDA and SQIVND (reference sequence). CDR3 sequence reads: CASSGTGGEKLFF. The DNA of the CDR3 is TGTGCCAGTAGCGGGACAGGGGGTGAAAAACTGTTTTTT.

This clone was recorded once. This sequence joins TRBV6-5 and TRBJ2-1; 12 bases are shared with TRBD2. Losses at the gene ends were 2 bases for V and 9 bases for J; bases not matched to a gene: 5. Looked up from germline, CDR1 is MNHEY and CDR2 is SVGAGI. The CDR3 contains 15 residues. CDR3 coding DNA: TGTGCCAGCAGTTACCTAGCGGGAGGGGGCGGTGAGCAGTTCTTC. As protein: CASSYLAGGGGEQFF.

The chain uses TRBV30 and TRBJ1-3; D unresolved. The V end was cut by 2 bases, the J end by 4 bases, with 9 bases between. CDR1 and CDR2 (germline): GTSNPN, SVGIG (reference sequence). The CDR3 covers 13 residues. CDR3 loop: CAWSSGSGNTIYF. For the CDR3, the DNA is TGTGCCTGGAGTAGCGGCTCCGGAAACACCATATATTTT.

V gene TRBV5-4 combines with J gene TRBJ2-1, with D possibly being TRBD2 (5 bases). The V gene lost 4 bases and the J gene lost 3 bases, with 5 bases spanning the gap. In germline, CDR1 is SGHNT, CDR2 YYREEE (reference sequence). CDR3 length equals 12 residues. CDR3 DNA: TGTGCCAGCAGCCGGGACTACAATGAGCAGTTCTTC. Translated: CASSRDYNEQFF. Looking up the rest from reference TRBV5-4 and TRBJ2-1 gives the full variable domain: ETGVTQSPTHLIKTRGQQVTLRCSSQSGHNTVSWYQQALGQGPQFIFQYYREEENGRGNFPPRFSGLQFPNYSSELNVNALELDDSALYLCASSRDYNEQFFGPGTRLTVL.

The chain links TRBV5-1 to TRBJ2-1, with TRBD2 matching over 13 bases. With 5 bases clipped from V and 9 bases from J, the junction kept 8 bases outside the gene matches. The CDR3 length is 15 residues. The germline CDR1 and CDR2 sequences are SGHRS and YFSETQ. CDR3 protein: CASSNRTSGSSEQFF. CDR3 sequence (DNA): TGCGCCAGCAGTAATAGGACTAGCGGGAGTTCTGAGCAGTTCTTC.

The rearrangement joins TRBV11-3 to TRBJ2-5; D is possibly TRBD1 or TRBD2 (6 bases each). Between the trimmed V and J ends, which lost 6 bases and 5 bases, there was a span of 16 bases. Germline V gene data show CDR1 as SGHNT and CDR2 as YENEEA. The CDR3 consists of 14 residues. CDR3 coding DNA: TGTGCCAGCAGTCACAATGGGGGGCCCGAGACCCAGTACTTC. Translation: CASSHNGGPETQYF.

The chain uses TRBV6-5 and TRBJ1-2; no definite D call. Germline loops: CDR1 MNHEY, CDR2 SVGAGI. V lost 3 bases, J lost 3 bases, and 11 bases lay in between. The CDR3 runs 14 residues. In DNA, the CDR3 is TGTGCCAGCAGTTATGGCGGCAAAGACTATGGCTACACCTTC. It specifies CASSYGGKDYGYTF.

This rearrangement joins TRBV6-5 to TRBJ1-5; D is perhaps TRBD1 (5 bases). V dropped 5 bases and J dropped 6 bases, with 11 bases sitting between them. This CDR3 has 13 amino acids. Germline assignment: CDR1 MNHEY and CDR2 SVGAGI. The CDR3 sequence: CASSGAGSQPQHF. CDR3 coding DNA: TGTGCCAGCAGTGGAGCAGGGAGTCAGCCCCAGCATTTT.

The genes are TRBV5-4 and TRBJ2-3; TRBD2 might be the D (5 bases). Germline CDR1 is SGHNT and CDR2 is YYREEE (reference sequence). The CDR3 is 13 amino acids. Trimming removed 4 bases from V and 7 bases from J, with 13 bases in between. The CDR3 reads CASSMPLDYTQYF. As DNA, the CDR3 is TGTGCCAGCAGCATGCCACTAGATTATACGCAGTATTTT.